This is a list of T cell receptor beta chains from one sample in a study of breast tumors, draining lymph nodes, adjacent tissues. One entry per CDR3 protein, called by TCRdb with MiXCR from the multiplex PCR reads. This sample carries some 170,000 distinct CDR3 sequences, approximately 33% of them seen once, and the ten largest clones take approximately 3.9%. Sequencing input: axillary lymph node tissue. The receptor source for this set is a female donor with breast cancer. Some clones in this sample may be carry-over from other donors' samples. The CDR3 runs from the conserved cysteine through the conserved F or W. Each record gives: CDR3 protein, CDR3 DNA, D gene, V gene, J gene, clone size. D genes are given only for firm matches. The size entry is marked missing in some rows and otherwise reads once, few, many or a size class.

cdr3_aa: CASSVEDGGRWTDTQYF; cdr3_nt: TGTGCCAGCAGCGTTGAAGACGGCGGGAGGTGGACAGATACGCAGTATTTT; d_call: TRBD2; v_call: TRBV14; j_call: TRBJ2-3; clone_size: once
cdr3_aa: CASSKQGFVNYGYTF; cdr3_nt: TGTGCCAGCAGTAAACAGGGTTTTGTTAACTATGGCTACACCTTC; d_call: NA; v_call: TRBV6-5; j_call: TRBJ1-2; clone_size: many
cdr3_aa: CASRLTLEGLGYEQFF; cdr3_nt: TGTGCCAGCAGGTTAACCCTCGAAGGGTTAGGATATGAGCAGTTCTTC; d_call: NA; v_call: TRBV28; j_call: TRBJ2-1; clone_size: NA
cdr3_aa: CASSLEAGYTDTQYF; cdr3_nt: TGTGCCAGCAGCTTAGAAGCGGGTTACACAGATACGCAGTATTTT; d_call: NA; v_call: TRBV7-2; j_call: TRBJ2-3; clone_size: many
cdr3_aa: CASRVEHYGYTF; cdr3_nt: TGTGCCAGCAGAGTCGAGCACTATGGCTACACCTTC; d_call: NA; v_call: TRBV2; j_call: TRBJ1-2; clone_size: NA
cdr3_aa: CASSLPGTGPETQYF; cdr3_nt: TGTGCCAGCAGCTTGCCAGGGACTGGGCCAGAGACCCAGTACTTC; d_call: NA; v_call: TRBV5-8; j_call: TRBJ2-5; clone_size: many
cdr3_aa: CASRHLGSSYEQYF; cdr3_nt: TGTGCCAGCAGACATCTGGGTAGCTCCTACGAGCAGTACTTC; d_call: NA; v_call: TRBV7-9; j_call: TRBJ2-7; clone_size: many
cdr3_aa: CASSESPGAYEQYF; cdr3_nt: TGCGCCAGCAGTGAGTCGCCAGGTGCCTACGAGCAGTACTTC; d_call: NA; v_call: TRBV10-1; j_call: TRBJ2-7; clone_size: many
cdr3_aa: CATSSVLTGHYGYTF; cdr3_nt: TGTGCCACCAGCAGTGTCCTGACAGGGCACTATGGCTACACCTTC; d_call: TRBD1; v_call: TRBV15; j_call: TRBJ1-2; clone_size: NA
cdr3_aa: CASSLGTVSGNTIYF; cdr3_nt: TGCGCCAGCAGCTTGGGGACAGTCTCTGGAAACACCATATATTTT; d_call: NA; v_call: TRBV5-1; j_call: TRBJ1-3; clone_size: many
cdr3_aa: CASSELGGPNTGELFF; cdr3_nt: TGTGCCAGCAGTGAGCTCGGGGGGCCGAACACCGGGGAGCTGTTTTTT; d_call: NA; v_call: TRBV25-1; j_call: TRBJ2-2; clone_size: many
cdr3_aa: CASSSRGGQINEKLFF; cdr3_nt: TGTGCCAGCAGCTCCCGAGGGGGACAGATTAATGAAAAACTGTTTTTT; d_call: TRBD1; v_call: TRBV7-9; j_call: TRBJ1-4; clone_size: NA
cdr3_aa: CASTTSGVYNEQFF; cdr3_nt: TGTGCCAGCACTACTAGCGGGGTATACAATGAGCAGTTCTTC; d_call: TRBD2; v_call: TRBV6-1; j_call: TRBJ2-1; clone_size: many
cdr3_aa: CSSPGLAEETQYF; cdr3_nt: TGCAGTTCCCCGGGACTAGCAGAAGAGACCCAGTACTTC; d_call: TRBD2; v_call: TRBV20-1; j_call: TRBJ2-5; clone_size: many
cdr3_aa: CASSSPGQQPYEQYF; cdr3_nt: TGTGCCAGCAGCTCTCCGGGACAGCAACCCTACGAGCAGTACTTC; d_call: TRBD1; v_call: TRBV7-9; j_call: TRBJ2-7; clone_size: NA
cdr3_aa: CASSRRYTDTQYF; cdr3_nt: TGTGCCAGCAGTCGGCGGTACACAGATACGCAGTATTTT; d_call: NA; v_call: TRBV27; j_call: TRBJ2-3; clone_size: many
cdr3_aa: CSVEEERNQPQHF; cdr3_nt: TGCAGCGTTGAAGAGGAACGCAATCAGCCCCAGCATTTT; d_call: NA; v_call: TRBV29-1; j_call: TRBJ1-5; clone_size: many
cdr3_aa: CASSLGPRGQDIQYF; cdr3_nt: TGTGCCAGCAGCTTAGGTCCCAGGGGGCAGGACATTCAGTACTTC; d_call: TRBD1; v_call: TRBV11-2; j_call: TRBJ2-4; clone_size: many
cdr3_aa: CASSSADRGNYGYTF; cdr3_nt: TGTGCCAGCAGTTCTGCGGACAGGGGTAACTATGGCTACACCTTC; d_call: TRBD1; v_call: TRBV27; j_call: TRBJ1-2; clone_size: many
cdr3_aa: CASSLAKRLTF; cdr3_nt: TGTGCCAGCAGCTTAGCAAAACGCCTGACTTTC; d_call: NA; v_call: TRBV7-2; j_call: TRBJ2-6; clone_size: NA
cdr3_aa: CASGRVKKGEELFF; cdr3_nt: TGTGCCAGCGGCAGGGTAAAGAAGGGTGAGGAACTGTTTTTT; d_call: NA; v_call: TRBV28; j_call: TRBJ1-4; clone_size: many
cdr3_aa: CASSQPGQPEAFF; cdr3_nt: TGCGCCAGCAGCCAACCGGGACAGCCTGAAGCTTTCTTT; d_call: TRBD1; v_call: TRBV5-1; j_call: TRBJ1-1; clone_size: few
cdr3_aa: CASSLVQGENYGYTF; cdr3_nt: TGTGCCAGCAGCTTGGTACAGGGAGAGAACTATGGCTACACCTTC; d_call: NA; v_call: TRBV5-8; j_call: TRBJ1-2; clone_size: many
cdr3_aa: CASSSIGGGTDTQYF; cdr3_nt: TGTGCCAGCAGCTCCATAGGTGGGGGCACAGATACGCAGTATTTT; d_call: NA; v_call: TRBV7-3; j_call: TRBJ2-3; clone_size: many
cdr3_aa: CATSRDLQGARHTQYF; cdr3_nt: TGTGCCACCAGCAGAGACTTACAGGGGGCCCGGCATACGCAGTATTTT; d_call: TRBD1; v_call: TRBV15; j_call: TRBJ2-3; clone_size: many
cdr3_aa: CATSRDRSSYNSPLHF; cdr3_nt: TGTGCCACCAGCAGAGACAGGAGCTCCTATAATTCACCCCTCCACTTT; d_call: NA; v_call: TRBV15; j_call: TRBJ1-6; clone_size: many
cdr3_aa: CATSHSSGSDTQYF; cdr3_nt: TGTGCCACCAGCCACTCATCAGGGTCAGATACGCAGTATTTT; d_call: NA; v_call: TRBV15; j_call: TRBJ2-3; clone_size: many
cdr3_aa: CSARVVAGESEKLFF; cdr3_nt: TGCAGTGCTAGAGTAGTAGCGGGGGAGTCGGAAAAACTGTTTTTT; d_call: NA; v_call: TRBV20-1; j_call: TRBJ1-4; clone_size: NA
cdr3_aa: CASSRGRRVNTEAFF; cdr3_nt: TGTGCCAGTAGCCGCGGGCGCAGGGTAAATACTGAAGCTTTCTTT; d_call: NA; v_call: TRBV19; j_call: TRBJ1-1; clone_size: NA
cdr3_aa: CASLAGTEAF; cdr3_nt: TGTGCCAGCCTCGCCGGGACTGAAGCTTTC; d_call: NA; v_call: TRBV6-5; j_call: TRBJ2-6; clone_size: NA
cdr3_aa: CSVALAHTGELFF; cdr3_nt: TGCAGCGTAGCCCTAGCACACACCGGGGAGCTGTTTTTT; d_call: NA; v_call: TRBV29-1; j_call: TRBJ2-2; clone_size: many
cdr3_aa: CASSWASGGETQHF; cdr3_nt: TGTGCCAGCTCCTGGGCCTCGGGAGGAGAGACCCAGCATTTT; d_call: NA; v_call: TRBV18; j_call: TRBJ1-5; clone_size: NA
cdr3_aa: CAWSVGRGYTDTQYF; cdr3_nt: TGTGCCTGGAGTGTAGGGCGGGGCTACACAGATACGCAGTATTTT; d_call: NA; v_call: TRBV30; j_call: TRBJ2-3; clone_size: many
cdr3_aa: CASSPRDSWYNEQFF; cdr3_nt: TGTGCCAGCAGTCCCCGAGATAGTTGGTACAATGAGCAGTTCTTC; d_call: NA; v_call: TRBV6-1; j_call: TRBJ2-1; clone_size: few
cdr3_aa: CASSVGTSGGDEQYF; cdr3_nt: TGTGCCAGCAGCGTCGGGACTAGCGGAGGGGACGAGCAGTACTTC; d_call: TRBD2; v_call: TRBV9; j_call: TRBJ2-7; clone_size: many
cdr3_aa: CASSIMGQSPRGNQPQHF; cdr3_nt: TGTGCCAGTAGTATTATGGGGCAGAGTCCTCGGGGCAATCAGCCCCAGCATTTT; d_call: NA; v_call: TRBV19; j_call: TRBJ1-5; clone_size: many
cdr3_aa: CAWRLAGGGERYF; cdr3_nt: TGTGCCTGGAGACTAGCGGGAGGAGGCGAGCGGTACTTC; d_call: TRBD2; v_call: TRBV30; j_call: TRBJ2-7; clone_size: NA
cdr3_aa: CSAGQGGTDTQYF; cdr3_nt: TGCAGTGCTGGGCAAGGGGGCACAGATACGCAGTATTTT; d_call: NA; v_call: TRBV20-1; j_call: TRBJ2-3; clone_size: NA
cdr3_aa: CSARPTSNSPLHF; cdr3_nt: TGCAGTGCCAGGCCGACCAGTAATTCACCCCTCCACTTT; d_call: NA; v_call: TRBV20-1; j_call: TRBJ1-6; clone_size: NA
cdr3_aa: CASNRGQGKVEQYF; cdr3_nt: TGCGCCAGCAACAGGGGACAGGGTAAGGTCGAGCAGTACTTC; d_call: TRBD1; v_call: TRBV5-1; j_call: TRBJ2-7; clone_size: many
cdr3_aa: CASSLGRGLETQYF; cdr3_nt: TGTGCCAGCAGCTTAGGCAGGGGGCTGGAGACCCAGTACTTC; d_call: TRBD1; v_call: TRBV13; j_call: TRBJ2-5; clone_size: NA
cdr3_aa: CAGSLRGAGSTIYF; cdr3_nt: TGCGCCGGCAGCTTGAGGGGGGCTGGAAGCACCATATATTTT; d_call: NA; v_call: TRBV5-1; j_call: TRBJ1-3; clone_size: NA
cdr3_aa: CSASSIRRAETQYF; cdr3_nt: TGCAGTGCCAGCAGTATCAGAAGGGCGGAGACCCAGTACTTC; d_call: NA; v_call: TRBV20-1; j_call: TRBJ2-5; clone_size: NA
cdr3_aa: CASSIDPGTQPQHF; cdr3_nt: TGTGCCAGTAGTATAGATCCAGGGACTCAGCCCCAGCATTTT; d_call: NA; v_call: TRBV19; j_call: TRBJ1-5; clone_size: many
cdr3_aa: CAWNLIRQGPFGNTIYF; cdr3_nt: TGTGCCTGGAACCTGATCAGACAGGGACCATTTGGAAACACCATATATTTT; d_call: TRBD1; v_call: TRBV30; j_call: TRBJ1-3; clone_size: many
cdr3_aa: CASSLLGGPRSGRALGEQYF; cdr3_nt: TGTGCCAGCAGCTTATTAGGGGGGCCGCGAAGCGGGAGGGCCCTGGGGGAGCAGTACTTC; d_call: TRBD2; v_call: TRBV7-2; j_call: TRBJ2-7; clone_size: many
cdr3_aa: CASRKRLAGGRTDTQYF; cdr3_nt: TGTGCCAGCAGGAAAAGACTAGCGGGAGGGCGCACAGATACGCAGTATTTT; d_call: TRBD2; v_call: TRBV6-5; j_call: TRBJ2-3; clone_size: many
cdr3_aa: CATSRIGSNTEAFF; cdr3_nt: TGTGCCACCAGCAGGATAGGGTCGAACACTGAAGCTTTCTTT; d_call: NA; v_call: TRBV15; j_call: TRBJ1-1; clone_size: few
cdr3_aa: CAISEGYSYEQYF; cdr3_nt: TGTGCCATCAGTGAAGGCTACTCCTACGAGCAGTACTTC; d_call: NA; v_call: TRBV10-3; j_call: TRBJ2-7; clone_size: once
cdr3_aa: CASSFRQGNTIYF; cdr3_nt: TGTGCCAGCAGCTTCAGACAGGGAAACACCATATATTTT; d_call: NA; v_call: TRBV7-3; j_call: TRBJ1-3; clone_size: many
cdr3_aa: CASSLEGGGTNEKLFF; cdr3_nt: TGTGCCAGCAGCTTAGAGGGGGGCGGCACTAATGAAAAACTGTTTTTT; d_call: NA; v_call: TRBV7-8; j_call: TRBJ1-4; clone_size: many
cdr3_aa: CASSLGFTDTQYF; cdr3_nt: TGTGCCAGCAGCCTGGGGTTCACAGATACGCAGTATTTT; d_call: NA; v_call: TRBV7-9; j_call: TRBJ2-3; clone_size: many
cdr3_aa: CASSLRTSDAQYF; cdr3_nt: TGTGCCAGCAGCTTACGGACTTCAGATGCGCAGTATTTT; d_call: NA; v_call: TRBV13; j_call: TRBJ2-3; clone_size: NA
cdr3_aa: CASSLPPSGGTPGQGARQPQHF; cdr3_nt: TGTGCCAGCAGCCTCCCCCCCAGCGGGGGTACACCGGGACAGGGGGCAAGACAGCCCCAGCATTTT; d_call: TRBD1; v_call: TRBV12-3/TRBV12-4; j_call: TRBJ1-5; clone_size: once
cdr3_aa: CASTRDRGPGNTIYF; cdr3_nt: TGTGCCAGCACCCGGGACAGGGGGCCTGGAAACACCATATATTTT; d_call: TRBD1; v_call: TRBV7-2; j_call: TRBJ1-3; clone_size: many
cdr3_aa: CASRSTGPGYGYTF; cdr3_nt: TGTGCCAGCAGGTCCACGGGACCCGGCTATGGCTACACCTTC; d_call: NA; v_call: TRBV12-3/TRBV12-4; j_call: TRBJ1-2; clone_size: NA
cdr3_aa: CASTRLAGNTDTQYF; cdr3_nt: TGTGCCAGCACCCGACTAGCGGGTAACACAGATACGCAGTATTTT; d_call: TRBD2; v_call: TRBV9; j_call: TRBJ2-3; clone_size: many
cdr3_aa: CASSASGAAYGYTF; cdr3_nt: TGTGCCAGTAGTGCAAGTGGGGCAGCCTATGGCTACACCTTC; d_call: NA; v_call: TRBV19; j_call: TRBJ1-2; clone_size: NA
cdr3_aa: CASSFKQGYGYTF; cdr3_nt: TGTGCCAGCAGTTTTAAGCAGGGGTATGGCTACACCTTC; d_call: NA; v_call: TRBV27; j_call: TRBJ1-2; clone_size: many